This is a list of T cell receptor beta chains from one sample in a study of regulatory T cells in long-lasting Graves disease. One entry per CDR3 protein, called by TCRdb with MiXCR from the multiplex PCR reads. The sample comprises about 460,000 distinct CDR3 sequences, 14% of which are singletons, and 17% rests with the top ten. These data were also reused for a study on T cells in Graves' hyperthyroidism and ophthalmopathy.

Here the sequenced sample was peripheral blood mononuclear cells (PBMCs), taken at new diagnosis, from a patient treated with antithyroid drugs. These receptors were collected from a woman between 50 and 59 years old with Graves disease. Both conserved end residues are part of each CDR3. D genes are given only for firm matches. Only part of the rows carry a size: once, few, many, or a class if the clone is expanded.

D,V,J,size,DNA,CDR3
TRBD1,TRBV5-5,TRBJ2-5,many,TGTGCCAGCAGCCATCAGGGGGCTCGGGAGACCCAGTACTTC,CASSHQGARETQYF
TRBD1,TRBV14,TRBJ2-7,many,TGTGCCAGCAGCCCAAACAGGGGTCCCTACGAGCAGTACTTC,CASSPNRGPYEQYF
.,TRBV4-1,TRBJ2-5,.,TGCGCCAGCAGCCAAGTGTTATCGTCGGAGACCCAGTACTTC,CASSQVLSSETQYF
.,TRBV7-8,TRBJ2-7,.,TGTGCCAGCAGCTTAGGGGCCAAATACGAGCAGTACTTC,CASSLGAKYEQYF
.,TRBV20-1,TRBJ2-1,.,TGCAGTGCTAGAGTTTCGGGGGTGTGGGGTGAGCAGTTCTTC,CSARVSGVWGEQFF
TRBD1,TRBV6-2/TRBV6-3,TRBJ1-2,few,TGTGCCAGCTCTGGGGCAGGGGGCGCCTATGGCTACACCTTC,CASSGAGGAYGYTF
.,TRBV7-8,TRBJ2-3,many,TGTGCCAGCAGCTTAGCAATTCTCGGGGAGGCCACAGATACGCAGTATTTT,CASSLAILGEATDTQYF
TRBD2,TRBV27,TRBJ2-3,many,TGTGCCAGCAGTATAGCGGGAGTCCCCACAGATACGCAGTATTTT,CASSIAGVPTDTQYF
.,TRBV10-3,TRBJ2-3,.,TGTGCCATCAGTGAGAACAGGGACACAGATACGCAGTATTTT,CAISENRDTDTQYF
TRBD1,TRBV2,TRBJ1-1,many,TGTGCCAGCAGAGGGACAGGGGGCCTGAACACTGAAGCTTTCTTT,CASRGTGGLNTEAFF
.,TRBV18,TRBJ2-5,.,TGTGCCAGCTCACCAAGGTCGAACCTAAAAGAGACCCAGTACTTC,CASSPRSNLKETQYF
.,TRBV6-2/TRBV6-3,TRBJ2-7,many,TGTGCCAGCAGCCCAATACCCGGGACACAGAAGCAGGGGCAGTACTTC,CASSPIPGTQKQGQYF
TRBD1,TRBV28,TRBJ1-1,many,TGTGCCAGCAGCTTCCGGGACAGGAACACTGAAGCTTTCTTT,CASSFRDRNTEAFF
.,TRBV5-1,TRBJ2-1,many,TGCGCCAGCAGTATTGGTTCAGGGGGGTACAATGAGCAGTTCTTC,CASSIGSGGYNEQFF
TRBD1,TRBV14,TRBJ2-5,many,TGTGCCAGCAGCCGGGCCGGGGACAGGCGGGGACCCAGGACCGCGAAGACCCAGTACTTC,CASSRAGDRRGPRTAKTQYF
.,TRBV12-3/TRBV12-4,TRBJ1-6,many,TGTGCCAGCAGTTTTCTCCTCTGGGAGTCACCCCTCCACTTT,CASSFLLWESPLHF
.,TRBV6-1,TRBJ2-1,many,TGTGCCAGCAGTCCCACCCCCGCGGGATTGACCTACAATGAGCAGTTCTTC,CASSPTPAGLTYNEQFF
TRBD1,TRBV18,TRBJ2-5,.,TGTGCCAGCTCACCATTAGACAGGGCCCAAGAGACCCAGTACTTC,CASSPLDRAQETQYF
.,TRBV12-3/TRBV12-4,TRBJ2-7,few,TGTGCCAGCGGGTTCTCCTACGAGCAGTACTTC,CASGFSYEQYF
.,TRBV5-1,TRBJ2-7,.,TGCGCCAGCAGCCCCGGCTGGGACGAGCAGTACTTC,CASSPGWDEQYF
TRBD2,TRBV11-2,TRBJ2-3,many,TGTGCCAGCAGTCTGACTAGCGGGAGTGCAGATACGCCGTATTTT,CASSLTSGSADTPYF
.,TRBV28,TRBJ2-7,many,TGTGCCAGCAGCCTCTTGGGCTACGAGCAGTACTTC,CASSLLGYEQYF
.,TRBV28,TRBJ1-1,once,TGTGCCAGCAGTCCCTTTGAGTATTTGAACACTGAAGCTTTCTTT,CASSPFEYLNTEAFF
.,TRBV7-7,TRBJ2-7,many,TGTGCTAGCAGCTTAGGATCGGGAGTCTACGAGCAGTACTTC,CASSLGSGVYEQYF
TRBD2,TRBV20-1,TRBJ2-5,many,TGCAGTGCTAGCCGAGCGGGGCGCCAAGAGACCCAGTACTTC,CSASRAGRQETQYF